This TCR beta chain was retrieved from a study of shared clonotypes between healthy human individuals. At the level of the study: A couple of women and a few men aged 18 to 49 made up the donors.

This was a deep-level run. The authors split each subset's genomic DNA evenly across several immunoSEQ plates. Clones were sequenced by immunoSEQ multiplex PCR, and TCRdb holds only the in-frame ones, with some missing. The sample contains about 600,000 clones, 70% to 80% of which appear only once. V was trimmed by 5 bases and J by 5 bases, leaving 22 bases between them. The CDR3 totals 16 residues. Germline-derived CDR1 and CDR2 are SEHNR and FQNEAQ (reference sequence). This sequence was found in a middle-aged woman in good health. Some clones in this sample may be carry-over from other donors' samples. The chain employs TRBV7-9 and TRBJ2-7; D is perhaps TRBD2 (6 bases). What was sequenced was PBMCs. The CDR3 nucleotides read TGTGCCAGCAGCCCGGGGGTCGTGGGGACGGTACACGAGCAGTACTTC. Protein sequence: CASSPGVVGTVHEQYF.